The source of this T cell receptor (beta chain) is a study of control samples from healthy donors and cancer patients. Produced via immunoSEQ multiplex PCR; TCRdb's table is partial and in-frame only. The sample holds under 95,000 clones, approximately 89% seen once. With 3 bases removed from V and 5 bases from J, the gap between germline ends came to 7 bases. The CDR3 loop spans 12 amino acids. Germline CDR1 is WNHNN and CDR2 is SYGVQD (reference sequence). The sequencing sample was made of blood. The sequence derives from a woman in her twenties or thirties in good health. The chain carries TRBV10-1 and TRBJ1-2, with D hard to call. This CDR3 is CASSDYKYGYTF. CDR3 nucleotide sequence: TGCGCCAGCAGTGACTATAAGTATGGCTACACCTTC.